This T cell receptor (beta chain) was observed in a study of T cell responses to AZD1222 COVID-19 vaccine. Overall study context: Analysis merged second doses at about 4 or about 12 weeks. Study conclusions and caveats: Repertoires were obtained only post-peak T cell response. Nearly half of the spike-specific TCRs reportedly recognize variant regions that carry no mutations.

TCRdb's copy holds only in-frame clones and misses some; the assay was immunoSEQ multiplex PCR. The table records tens of thousands of clones, over 70% of them present only once. V was clipped by 3 bases and J by 4 bases, with 16 bases between them. Germline V CDR1 and CDR2: LNHDA, SQIVND (reference sequence). This CDR3 is built from 16 residues. A remark on this clone: The antigen is not known.

The receptor's source is an adult in good health. This sequence joins TRBV19 and TRBJ1-5; no clear D. Sequenced here: peripheral blood, sampled on day 0 of AZD1222 vaccination. DNA for the CDR3: TGTGCCAGTAGTATTAATCTAAACAGTCAAAATCAGCCCCAGCATTTT. This translates into CASSINLNSQNQPQHF.